This TCR beta chain came from a study of beta chain features in type 1 diabetes. Study-wide background: Summed over all samples, the examined sorted cells came to 95 million to 120 million.

Points from the study as a whole: Type 1 diabetes patients had VDJ junctions that carried fewer insertions and more deletions.

For this clone: Its target is not known.

cDNA synthesis used the whole RNA isolate, giving expressed TCRB sequences. Millions of reads was the average for naive, central memory and regulatory T cell samples. This table comes from immunoSEQ multiplex PCR, and its TCRdb copy is limited to in-frame clones, with some not included. The sample carries under 250,000 clones, over 12% recorded once. The V gene's germline CDR1 is SGDLS and CDR2 YYNGEE. This CDR3 spans 15 amino acids. Trimming cost V 4 bases and J 0 bases, with 12 bases left between them. The sequenced material came from naive CD4+ T cells from blood. The sequence came from a woman in her thirties or forties in good health. V gene TRBV9 combines with J gene TRBJ2-3; a possible D gene is TRBD2 (6 bases). The CDR3 here is CASSPVGGSTDTQYF. The CDR3 DNA follows: TGTGCCAGCAGCCCGGTGGGGGGTAGCACAGATACGCAGTATTTT.